The clone carrying this T cell receptor beta chain was found a few times. The antigen remains unidentified. The CDR3 is made up of 12 amino acids. The V end lost 8 bases, the J end lost 4 bases, and 8 bases lay between the germline ends. Germline CDR1 and CDR2: KGHDR and SFDVKD. This sample is part of a study of T-cell memory formation after mild COVID-19. Looking at the study overall: Clusters of TCRs were largely donor specific.

MiXCR, applied by TCRdb to the 5' RACE reads, yields one record per CDR3 protein. In the table there are roughly 580,000 distinct CDR3 sequences, under 20% of which are singletons. Whole-study results and caveats: In pre-infection memory, a portion of responding clones appeared, which suggested that cross-reactive memory joined.

This sequence originates from an adult woman who had mild COVID-19 (a few samples of this study predate the infection). Cell type and time point are not known. Sequenced material: PBMCs or a T cell subset sorted from them (not recorded which). V is TRBV24-1 and J is TRBJ2-1; D is uncertain. CDR3 coding DNA: TGTGCCACCACCGGCACGTACAATGAGCAGTTCTTC. Translating gives CATTGTYNEQFF.